This TCR beta chain was found in a study of blood T cells in healthy people across ages. Germline-derived CDR1 and CDR2 are MNHEY and SMNVEV (reference sequence). The V and J ends lost 3 bases and 1 base respectively, with 12 bases between them. The CDR3 extends over 15 amino acids. Findings and caveats of the study: The lack of PBMC sorting stopped any conclusive naive versus antigen-experienced comparison. Naive CD4+ cell counts and diversity both ran higher in long-lived than in aged donors. A roughly linear age-dependent decrease characterized TCR beta diversity per million T cells.

In regard to this clonotype: Antigen: not known.

Primers used in a second PCR of about 7 to 12 cycles were a sample-barcoded 5' primer and a J-beta primer mix. TCRdb processed the 5' RACE reads anew with MiXCR; each CDR3 protein has one entry. The repertoire holds about 1.8 million distinct CDR3 sequences, with about 50% as singletons. The clonotype comes from a woman in her forties in good health. Sequenced: blood. V and J are TRBV27 and TRBJ2-5; D might be TRBD2 (5 bases). The CDR3 loop is CASSFAGMGQETQYF. DNA for the CDR3: TGTGCCAGCAGTTTTGCGGGCATGGGCCAAGAGACCCAGTACTTC.